The 14 T cell receptor beta chains given below trace back to one sample, sequenced in a study of graft-versus-host responses after intestinal transplantation. Using immunoSEQ multiplex PCR, the repertoire was profiled, and TCRdb retains in-frame clones only, with some absent. The repertoire includes 130,000 to 150,000 clones, 80% to 95% of them detected once, and roughly 0.19% sits in the top ten. What these receptors recognize is not known. This specimen consisted of unstimulated CD4+ T cells sorted from spleen or lymph node cells, obtained before intestinal transplant. Source of these receptors: a human donor who received an intestinal transplant.

This clone has just one count. The V call is TRBV29-1, the J call TRBJ2-3; unclear D gene. Between the trimmed V and J ends, which lost 2 bases and 11 bases, there was a span of 11 bases. The germline V gene has CDR1 SQVTM and CDR2 ANQGSEA. The CDR3 covers 11 residues. The CDR3: CSVEPSEMQYF. The CDR3 DNA is TGCAGCGTTGAACCGAGCGAAATGCAGTATTTT.

The rearrangement uses TRBV18 and TRBJ2-7; D perhaps matches TRBD2 (6 bases). V dropped 3 bases and J dropped 6 bases, with 18 bases sitting between them. Germline-derived CDR1 and CDR2 are KGHSH and LQKENI. This CDR3 contains 15 residues. The CDR3 here is CASSPLDRGLGEQYF. CDR3 in DNA: TGTGCCAGCTCACCTTTGGATCGGGGGTTGGGCGAGCAGTACTTC.

This clone was found once. The chain links TRBV7-9 to TRBJ2-3; TRBD2 might be the D (6 bases). The CDR3 is made up of 15 amino acids. Germline V CDR1 and CDR2: SEHNR, FQNEAQ (reference sequence). Trimming shortened V by 5 bases and J by 0 bases, and 12 bases separated the two germline ends. Written as DNA, the CDR3 is TGTGCCAGCAGCCGTGGGAGCGGGAGCACAGATACGCAGTATTTT. This encodes CASSRGSGSTDTQYF.

The sample holds a few counts of this clone. The chain is built from TRBV6-1 and TRBJ2-3, with D hard to call. The germline V gene has CDR1 MNHNS and CDR2 SASEGT. CDR3 length equals 14 residues. V lost 1 base to trimming and J lost 2 bases, with 7 bases between them. The DNA for the CDR3 is TGTGCCAGCAGTGAAGATTTCTTCACAGATACGCAGTATTTT. It yields the protein CASSEDFFTDTQYF.

This clone was counted a few times. V usage is TRBV18 and J usage is TRBJ1-3; 9 bases fit TRBD1. Germline CDR1 is KGHSH and CDR2 is LQKENI. Trimming cost V 3 bases and J 4 bases; bases outside gene matches: 7. This CDR3 contains 16 residues. As DNA, the CDR3 is TGTGCCAGCTCACCGGGACAGGGTAGATCGGGAAACACCATATATTTT. This translates into CASSPGQGRSGNTIYF.

The chain carries TRBV5-1 and TRBJ1-2, with D perhaps TRBD1 (6 bases). The V gene's germline CDR1 is SGHRS and CDR2 YFSETQ. Trimming shortened V by 0 bases and J by 4 bases, and 13 bases separated the two germline ends. The CDR3 sequence is 15 residues long. The DNA of the CDR3 is TGCGCCAGCAGCTTGGGTCCTGAGGGGGTCTATGGCTACACCTTC. The encoded protein is CASSLGPEGVYGYTF.

This clone was detected once. Here the CDR3 DNA reads TGTGCCAGCAGTGAAGCGGGGACAGGGGGCGCGTACGAGCAGTACTTC. Translation gives CASSEAGTGGAYEQYF. V and J are TRBV6-1 and TRBJ2-7, with 12 bases aligning to TRBD1. The CDR3 totals 16 residues. Germline V gene lookup returns CDR1 MNHNS and CDR2 SASEGT. J gave up 4 bases and V 0 bases, and 4 bases lay outside the gene matches.

The V gene is TRBV29-1, the J gene TRBJ1-2; D remains unclear. Deletions cut 4 bases from V and 3 bases from J, with 6 bases between. There are 11 residues in the CDR3. Looked up from germline, CDR1 is SQVTM and CDR2 is ANQGSEA. Here the CDR3 DNA reads TGCAGCGTTGGGGCAGACTATGGCTACACCTTC. This sequence encodes CSVGADYGYTF.

The chain uses TRBV7-3 and TRBJ2-7; 9 positions agree with TRBD2. The V and J ends lost 5 bases and 2 bases, in that order; junction bases with no gene match: 7. This CDR3 has 15 residues. Germline V gene sequence: CDR1 SGHTA, CDR2 FQGTGA. The CDR3 loop is CASSPLAGATYEQYF. The CDR3 DNA sequence: TGTGCCAGCAGCCCCTTAGCGGGAGCGACCTACGAGCAGTACTTC.

The chain links TRBV18 to TRBJ2-7; D is undetermined. CDR3 length: 14 residues. Trimming stripped 2 bases from V and 4 bases from J, with 12 bases between. CDR1 and CDR2 (germline): KGHSH, LQKENI. DNA for the CDR3: TGTGCCAGCTCACCAGGGCAGGTGAGATACGAGCAGTACTTC. Its protein product is CASSPGQVRYEQYF.

CDR3 residues: CASSDDPPSTDTQYF. CDR3 in DNA: TGTGCCAGCAGTGATGACCCCCCTAGCACAGATACGCAGTATTTT. The chain couples TRBV2 to TRBJ2-3; D unclear. Germline V gene data show CDR1 as SNHLY and CDR2 as FYNNEI. This CDR3 comprises 15 residues. Trimming took 3 bases from V and 0 from J, leaving 10 bases between them.

The J gene is TRBJ2-1, the V gene TRBV10-2; TRBD2 agrees at 14 bases. The junction had 11 bases not matched to a gene; V was cut back by 3 bases and J by 4 bases. Germline V gene lookup returns CDR1 WSHSY and CDR2 SAAADI. The CDR3 extends over 19 amino acids. CDR3 nucleotide sequence: TGCGCCAGCAGTGATTCTCGACTAGCGGGAGGGCCGTCGTACAATGAGCAGTTCTTC. It specifies CASSDSRLAGGPSYNEQFF.

J is TRBJ2-7 and V is TRBV18, with TRBD1 identical over 9 bases. V lost 5 bases to trimming and J lost 0 bases; unmatched junction nucleotides: 2. Germline CDR1 is KGHSH and CDR2 is LQKENI. The CDR3 sequence is 14 residues long. CDR3 residues: CASSGDRVSYEQYF. DNA for the CDR3: TGTGCCAGCTCAGGGGACAGGGTCTCCTACGAGCAGTACTTC.

This clone was counted once. The V gene is TRBV5-5, the J gene TRBJ1-1, with 10 positions matching TRBD1. The germline V gene has CDR1 SGHKS and CDR2 YYEKEE (reference sequence). V was pared by 0 bases and J by 1 base, with 9 bases of the junction left unmatched. The CDR3 runs 18 residues. The DNA for the CDR3 is TGTGCCAGCAGCTTGGCCCTCCGGGACAGGGGCTCGAACACTGAAGCTTTCTTT. Protein sequence: CASSLALRDRGSNTEAFF.